This TCR beta chain was captured in a study of early T cells in non-severe SARS-CoV-2 infection. Study in general: Bulk RNA isolated from unsorted whole blood underwent sequencing; chains were not paired.

In its sample, this clonotype was seen a few times. Its antigen remains unidentified. J was trimmed by 2 bases and V by 2 bases; bases with no gene match: 2. CDR3 length: 15 amino acids. The germline CDR1 and CDR2 sequences are SNHLY and FYNNEI. Individual cDNA molecules carried attached unique molecular identifiers. Via MiXCR, TCRdb re-called the 5' RACE reads, giving one row per CDR3 protein. The sample has about 56,000 distinct CDR3 sequences; 10% to 13% are singletons. Study-level results: There was a bias toward anti-spike CD8 responses in VDJdb matching, which missed private and CD4 specificities.

The TCR sequence derives from an adult who was a healthcare worker with PCR-confirmed SARS-CoV-2 infection or an uninfected control (not recorded which). Sequences were obtained from whole blood. This sequence joins TRBV2 and TRBJ2-1; 8 positions agree with TRBD2. The CDR3 here is CASSEKRGTYNEQFF. As DNA, the CDR3 is TGTGCCAGCAGTGAAAAGCGGGGGACCTACAATGAGCAGTTCTTC.